This T cell receptor beta chain was retrieved from a study of Tregs in tolerant kidney transplant recipients (dated by TCRdb to about 2019). About the full investigation: The study used TCRbeta sequencing to identify donor-specific regulatory T cells before combined kidney and bone marrow transplantation, then tracked those cells after transplant.

For TCRbeta CDR3 sequencing, genomic DNA from the sorted cells was extracted using the QIAGEN DNeasy Blood and Tissue Kit. Through immunoSEQ, high-throughput TCRbeta CDR3 sequencing was done commercially, including PCR amplification with internal controls and bias correction. Turning to the authors' computational methods: Unique productive TCRbeta sequences were defined by CDR3 nucleotide sequence where primers matched, and otherwise by CDR3 amino acid sequence together with Vbeta and Jbeta genes. To correct sorting error, sequences shared between sorted populations at a frequency ratio of 2:1 or less were removed; the rest were assigned to the higher population. A sequence counted as donor-reactive if, in CFSE-low cells, the sequence had a frequency of at least 0.01% and was expanded at least 5-fold compared with unstimulated cells. Jensen-Shannon divergence calculated on the top 100 TCRbeta sequences ranked by frequency was used to measure repertoire divergence. For any sample with multiple sequencing runs, sorting error was corrected in each run separately before the runs were pooled. Entries here come from immuneACCESS through TCRdb and include only in-frame sequences with V and J called. Some clones fail to appear in such tables; in the studies checked, an unresolved V gene covers under half of the shortfall, and the cause of the remainder is unknown. V, J and clone size are taken as reported in that table, and D and trimming were inferred from the DNA itself. This sample comprises about 64,000 clones, roughly 86% of them detected only once. 3.5% to 4.5% of the sample is held by the ten biggest clonotypes.

In light of the paper, this sample's time point label describes: 6 months after combined kidney and bone marrow transplant. The transplants used related donors with nonmyeloablative bone marrow transplantation, and mixed chimerism in the human trials was transient. Unstimulated Tregs (CD4+CD25+CD127-), CD4+ non-Tregs (CD4+CD25-), CD4 and CD8 cells were FACS-sorted from thawed PBMCs. Several combined kidney and bone marrow transplant recipients from the ITN036ST trial were included as patients, and samples were available only from these trial subjects. Healthy control blood was separated into PBMCs by Ficoll density gradient and cryopreserved, and patient PBMCs were collected both before and after transplant. A note on this clone: Its antigen is currently not known. No base-level quality is on record; no much larger clone is a single base apart.

CDR1 is given as SNHLY and CDR2 as FYNNEI, both from the germline V gene. A distance of 9 bases separates the germline ends of V and J, which lose 0 bases and 4 bases respectively. The CDR3 runs 14 amino acids, cysteine and phenylalanine included. Here the CDR3 DNA is all that survives: 42 bases in frame from base 1. The study at large found these results: In tolerant patients, donor-specific Tregs expanded more than Tregs overall, which suggests antigen-driven rather than nonspecific expansion. Because only a small number of patients were included, the study had limitations, and the results will need to be validated in larger populations as well as under other immunosuppression protocols. For some patients, the PCR primers changed as time went on, which meant samples from those patients could not be compared with one another at the nucleotide level. Expanding Tregs with activated donor B cells appeared to identify the most biologically relevant and donor-specific TCRbeta repertoire. Biological reproducibility was not directly addressed, though technical replication error appeared minimal.

In this chain, TRBV2 is recombined with TRBJ1-1; the D segment cannot be called with confidence. The sequencing used CD4+ T cells from blood (PBMCs), collected 6 months after the transplant. The TCR sequence derives from a human patient who received a combined kidney and bone marrow transplant. Following a transplant, some T lymphocytes may have been derived from the graft donor. The CDR3 here reads CASSEARRSTEAFF. The nucleotide sequence reads TGTGCCAGCAGTGAAGCGCGGCGGAGCACTGAAGCTTTCTTT.